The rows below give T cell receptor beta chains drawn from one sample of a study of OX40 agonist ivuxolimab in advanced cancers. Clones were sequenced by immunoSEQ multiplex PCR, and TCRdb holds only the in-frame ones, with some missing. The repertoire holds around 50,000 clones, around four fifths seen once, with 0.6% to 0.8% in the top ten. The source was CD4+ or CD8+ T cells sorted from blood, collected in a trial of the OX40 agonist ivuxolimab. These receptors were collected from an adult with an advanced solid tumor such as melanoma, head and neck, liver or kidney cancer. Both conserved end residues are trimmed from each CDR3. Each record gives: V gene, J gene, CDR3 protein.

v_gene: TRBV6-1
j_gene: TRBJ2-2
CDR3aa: ASSPGQGWTGELF

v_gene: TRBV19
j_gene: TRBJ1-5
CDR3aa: ATTKKGQGFYQPQH

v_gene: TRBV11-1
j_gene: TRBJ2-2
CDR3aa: ASSSRDKNTGELF

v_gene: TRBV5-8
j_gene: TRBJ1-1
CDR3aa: ASSLIVLGAF

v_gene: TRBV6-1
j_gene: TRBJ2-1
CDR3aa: ASSEVGGNSYNEQF

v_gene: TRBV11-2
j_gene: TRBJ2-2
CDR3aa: ASSLNPFGNTGELF

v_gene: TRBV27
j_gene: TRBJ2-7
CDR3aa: ASSPPGGGVYEQY

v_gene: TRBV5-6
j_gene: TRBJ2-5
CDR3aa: ASSLEARNQETQY

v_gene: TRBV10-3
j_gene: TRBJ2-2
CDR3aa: AIGGGGKAGELF

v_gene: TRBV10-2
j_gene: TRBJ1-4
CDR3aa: ASSESTGGATNEKLF

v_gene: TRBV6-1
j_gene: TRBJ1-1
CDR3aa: ASTNLAGGEAF

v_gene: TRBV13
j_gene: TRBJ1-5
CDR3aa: ASSLGREAQPQH

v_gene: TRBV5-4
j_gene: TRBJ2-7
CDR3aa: ASSLMGPSSHEQY

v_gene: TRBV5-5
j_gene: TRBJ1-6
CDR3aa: ASTQQVRDSPLH

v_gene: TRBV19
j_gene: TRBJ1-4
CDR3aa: ASSVTGPEEKLF

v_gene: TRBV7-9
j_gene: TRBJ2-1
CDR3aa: ASSSPGRGYNEQF

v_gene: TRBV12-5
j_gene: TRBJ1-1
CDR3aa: ASGFGVNTEAF

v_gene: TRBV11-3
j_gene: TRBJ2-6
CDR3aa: ASSLDGGQYSGANVLT

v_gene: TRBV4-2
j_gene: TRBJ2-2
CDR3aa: ASSQGTSGDGELF

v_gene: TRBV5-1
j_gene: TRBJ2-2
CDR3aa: ASRTGMAGELF

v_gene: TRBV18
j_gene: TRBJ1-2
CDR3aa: ASSLSGQGYNYGYT

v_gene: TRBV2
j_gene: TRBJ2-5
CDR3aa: ASSPGQGETQY

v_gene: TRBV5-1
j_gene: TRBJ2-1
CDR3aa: ASSLVPHSAEQF

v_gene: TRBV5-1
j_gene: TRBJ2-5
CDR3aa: ASRGLAGGPETQY

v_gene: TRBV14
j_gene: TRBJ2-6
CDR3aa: ASSQGLGLTGANVLT

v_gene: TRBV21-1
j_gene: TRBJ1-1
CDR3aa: ASSKGGRTLGGTEAF

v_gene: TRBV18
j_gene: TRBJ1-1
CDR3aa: ASATGGNTEAF

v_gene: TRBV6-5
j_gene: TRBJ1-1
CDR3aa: ASSYQGGVSTEAF

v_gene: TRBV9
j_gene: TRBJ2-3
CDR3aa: ASSVSGGGDTQY

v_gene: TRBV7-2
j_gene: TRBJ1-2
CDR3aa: ASSRGQGASGGYT

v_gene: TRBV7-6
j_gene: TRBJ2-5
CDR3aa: ASGTVQETQY

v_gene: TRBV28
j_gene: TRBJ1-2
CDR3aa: ASRPSRYGYT

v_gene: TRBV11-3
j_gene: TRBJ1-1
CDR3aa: ASSPRGTGAQRHTEAF